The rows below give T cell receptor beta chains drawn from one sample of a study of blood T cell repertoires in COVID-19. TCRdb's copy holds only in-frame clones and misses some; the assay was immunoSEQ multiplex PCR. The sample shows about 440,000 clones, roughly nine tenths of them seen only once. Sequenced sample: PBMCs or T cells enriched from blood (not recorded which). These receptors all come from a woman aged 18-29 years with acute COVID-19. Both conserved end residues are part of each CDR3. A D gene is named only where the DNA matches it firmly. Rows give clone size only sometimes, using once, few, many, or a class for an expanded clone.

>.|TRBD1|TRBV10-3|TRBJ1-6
CATELGQILSSYNSPLHF
TGTGCCACCGAACTGGGACAGATACTGAGCTCCTATAATTCACCCCTCCACTTT
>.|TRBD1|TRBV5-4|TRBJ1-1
CASSLAGTVGNTEAFF
TGTGCCAGCAGCTTGGCCGGGACAGTGGGCAACACTGAAGCTTTCTTT
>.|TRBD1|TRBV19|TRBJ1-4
CASMGRDRVVLREKLFF
TGTGCCAGTATGGGTCGAGACAGGGTGGTGTTACGGGAAAAACTGTTTTTT
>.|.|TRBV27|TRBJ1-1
CASTGGLGTEAFF
TGTGCCAGCACGGGGGGGCTCGGCACTGAAGCTTTCTTT
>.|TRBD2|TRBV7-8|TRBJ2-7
CASSLSGTFYEQYF
TGTGCCAGCAGCTTGAGCGGGACTTTCTACGAGCAGTACTTC
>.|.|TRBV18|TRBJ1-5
CASSPQGLDQPQHF
TGTGCCAGCTCACCCCAGGGTTTAGATCAGCCCCAGCATTTT
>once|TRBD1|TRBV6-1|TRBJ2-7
CASSSWTGHEQYF
TGTGCCAGCAGTTCTTGGACAGGCCACGAGCAGTACTTC
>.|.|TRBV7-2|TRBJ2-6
CASSPWELLNGANVLTF
TGTGCCAGCAGCCCGTGGGAGCTTCTTAATGGGGCCAACGTCCTGACTTTC
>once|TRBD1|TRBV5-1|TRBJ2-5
CASSLPGQEETQYF
TGCGCCAGCAGCTTGCCGGGACAGGAAGAGACCCAGTACTTC
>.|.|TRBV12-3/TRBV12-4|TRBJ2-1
CASSFSADEQFF
TGTGCCAGCAGTTTCAGCGCTGATGAGCAGTTCTTC
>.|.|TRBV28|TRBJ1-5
CASRKTGTAGYQPQHF
TGTGCCAGCAGAAAAACCGGGACGGCGGGGTATCAGCCCCAGCATTTT
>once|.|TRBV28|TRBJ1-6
CASSARTGYSPLHF
TGTGCCAGCAGCGCGAGGACGGGATATTCACCCCTCCACTTT
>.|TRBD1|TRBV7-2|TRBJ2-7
CASSSEGAGAYEQYF
TGTGCCAGCAGCTCTGAGGGGGCAGGGGCCTACGAGCAGTACTTC
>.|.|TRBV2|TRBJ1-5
CASRMTGKPQHF
TGTGCCAGCAGGATGACAGGCAAGCCCCAGCATTTT
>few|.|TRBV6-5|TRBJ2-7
CASSYSQGGSYEQYF
TGTGCCAGCAGTTACTCCCAGGGTGGATCCTACGAGCAGTACTTC
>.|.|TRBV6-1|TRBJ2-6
CASSGRQRSGANVLTF
TGTGCCAGCAGTGGACGACAGAGATCTGGGGCCAACGTCCTGACTTTC
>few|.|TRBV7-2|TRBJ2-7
CASSLEQANEQYF
TGTGCCAGCAGCTTAGAACAGGCCAACGAGCAGTACTTC
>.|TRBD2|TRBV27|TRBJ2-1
CASSLLVSGLAGVNEQFF
TGTGCCAGCAGTTTACTGGTGTCGGGCCTAGCGGGAGTCAATGAGCAGTTCTTC
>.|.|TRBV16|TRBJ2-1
CASSQWESSYNEQFF
TGTGCCAGCAGCCAATGGGAGAGCTCCTACAATGAGCAGTTCTTC
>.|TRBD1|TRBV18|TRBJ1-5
CASSPVQGDEQPQHF
TGTGCCAGCTCACCAGTCCAGGGGGATGAACAGCCCCAGCATTTT
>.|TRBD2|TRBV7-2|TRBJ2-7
CASSLAPGLAGGGHEQYF
TGTGCCAGCAGCTTAGCCCCCGGACTAGCGGGGGGCGGACACGAGCAGTACTTC
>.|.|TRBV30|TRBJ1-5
CAWSVPRASNQPQHF
TGTGCCTGGAGTGTACCCAGGGCGAGCAATCAGCCCCAGCATTTT
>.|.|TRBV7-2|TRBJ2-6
CASSSGTGANVLTF
TGTGCCAGCAGCTCGGGAACTGGGGCCAACGTCCTGACTTTC
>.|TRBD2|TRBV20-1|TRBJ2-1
CSASSGGVYNEQFF
TGCAGTGCTAGTAGCGGGGGGGTATACAATGAGCAGTTCTTC
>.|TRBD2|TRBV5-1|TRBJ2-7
CASSWGTSGRNYEQYF
TGCGCCAGCAGCTGGGGGACTAGCGGGAGAAACTACGAGCAGTACTTC
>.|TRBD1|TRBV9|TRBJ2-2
CASSVALGGDRAPGELFF
TGTGCCAGCAGCGTAGCTTTAGGGGGGGACAGGGCTCCCGGGGAGCTGTTTTTT
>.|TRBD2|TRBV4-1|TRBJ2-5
CASSHVGLAGVQETQYF
TGCGCCAGCAGCCACGTGGGACTAGCGGGAGTCCAAGAGACCCAGTACTTC
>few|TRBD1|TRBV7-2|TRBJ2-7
CASKAHGTVYEQYF
TGTGCCAGCAAAGCCCACGGGACAGTCTACGAGCAGTACTTC
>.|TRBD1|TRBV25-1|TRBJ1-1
CASSDHTTGYAFF
TGTGCCAGCAGTGATCATACGACAGGGTATGCTTTCTTT
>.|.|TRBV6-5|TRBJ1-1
CASSPGLFLEAFF
TGTGCCAGCAGTCCAGGACTTTTTTTAGAAGCTTTCTTT
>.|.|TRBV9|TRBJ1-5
CASSVGGGGNQPQHF
TGTGCCAGCAGCGTAGGGGGGGGCGGCAATCAGCCCCAGCATTTT
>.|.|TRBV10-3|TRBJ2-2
CAISGFPTGAGTGELFF
TGTGCCATCAGTGGCTTCCCTACAGGGGCGGGGACCGGGGAGCTGTTTTTT
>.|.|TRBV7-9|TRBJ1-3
CASSLRRVGNTIYF
TGTGCCAGCAGCTTACGCAGGGTTGGAAACACCATATATTTT
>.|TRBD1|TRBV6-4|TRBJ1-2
CASSVDRGSGGYTF
TGTGCCAGCAGTGTTGACAGGGGATCGGGTGGCTACACCTTC
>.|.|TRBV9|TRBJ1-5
CASSVGSYSNQPQHF
TGTGCCAGCAGCGTAGGGAGCTATAGCAATCAGCCCCAGCATTTT
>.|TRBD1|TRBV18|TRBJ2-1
CASSGTGGYYNEQFF
TGTGCCAGCTCCGGCACAGGGGGTTATTACAATGAGCAGTTCTTC
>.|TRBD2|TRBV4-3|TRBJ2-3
CASSQDKGGLARFKGYTDTQYF
TGCGCCAGCAGCCAAGATAAGGGGGGACTAGCAAGGTTTAAGGGATACACAGATACGCAGTATTTT
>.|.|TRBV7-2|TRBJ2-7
CASSPGNSYEQYF
TGTGCCAGCAGCCCGGGGAACTCCTACGAGCAGTACTTC
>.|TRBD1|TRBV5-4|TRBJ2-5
CASSLPDRGETQYF
TGTGCCAGCAGTTTGCCTGACAGGGGGGAGACCCAGTACTTC
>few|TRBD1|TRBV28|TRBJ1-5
CASSTPDRVSNQPQHF
TGTGCCAGCAGTACCCCGGACAGGGTGAGCAATCAGCCCCAGCATTTT
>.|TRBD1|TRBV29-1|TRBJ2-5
CSIRGQGGETQYF
TGCAGCATCCGGGGACAGGGCGGAGAGACCCAGTACTTC
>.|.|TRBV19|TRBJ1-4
CASSLVIATNEKLFF
TGTGCCAGTAGTCTTGTCATAGCAACTAATGAAAAACTGTTTTTT
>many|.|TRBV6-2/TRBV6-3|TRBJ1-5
CASSYVQGVSNQPQHF
TGTGCCAGCAGTTATGTACAGGGCGTTAGCAATCAGCCCCAGCATTTT
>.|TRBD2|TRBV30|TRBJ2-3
CAWSAARQTSGRWDTQYF
TGTGCCTGGAGTGCCGCCCGCCAGACTAGCGGGAGATGGGATACGCAGTATTTT
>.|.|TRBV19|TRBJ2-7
CASSISRFYEQYF
TGTGCCAGTAGTATTAGTAGATTCTACGAGCAGTACTTC
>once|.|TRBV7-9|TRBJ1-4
CASSLRETNEKLFF
TGTGCCAGCAGCTTACGGGAGACGAATGAAAAACTGTTTTTT
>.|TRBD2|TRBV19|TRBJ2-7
CASTSGRNSYEQYF
TGTGCCAGTACTAGCGGGAGAAACTCCTACGAGCAGTACTTC
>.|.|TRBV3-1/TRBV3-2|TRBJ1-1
CASSQQQMNTEAFF
TGTGCCAGCAGCCAACAACAGATGAACACTGAAGCTTTCTTT
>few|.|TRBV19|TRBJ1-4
CASSFLKEKLFF
TGTGCCAGTAGCTTTTTGAAAGAGAAACTGTTTTTT
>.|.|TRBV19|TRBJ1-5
CASSQIGESNQPQHF
TGTGCCAGTAGTCAAATAGGGGAAAGCAATCAGCCCCAGCATTTT
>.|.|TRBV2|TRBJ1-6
CASSLLSPLHF
TGTGCCAGCAGTCTCCTCTCACCCCTCCACTTT
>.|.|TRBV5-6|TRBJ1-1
CASSLAGGVTEAFF
TGTGCCAGCAGCTTGGCCGGTGGAGTCACTGAAGCTTTCTTT
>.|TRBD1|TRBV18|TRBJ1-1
CASSPPNLGQGSYTDEAFF
TGTGCCAGCTCACCACCTAATTTGGGACAGGGGTCATACACTGATGAAGCTTTCTTT
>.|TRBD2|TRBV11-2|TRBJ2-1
CASSLGAGGPGEQFF
TGTGCCAGCAGCTTAGGGGCGGGGGGGCCCGGTGAGCAGTTCTTC